Each of the 18 T cell receptor beta chains below was sequenced from the same sample in a study of shared clonotypes between healthy human individuals. Repertoires were generated with immunoSEQ multiplex PCR, while TCRdb's copy carries only in-frame clones and drops some. The sample consists of about 2 million clones, approximately 95% of them appearing once. CD8 cells regarded as naive lacked CD45RO, were positively chosen for CCR7, and omitted terminally differentiated effector memory CD45RA+ cells. Sample: naive CD8+ T cells sorted from blood. The receptors here all came from a man aged 18 to 30 in good health.

The chain is built from TRBV6-6 and TRBJ2-1; no clear D. Trimming pared 3 bases from V and 0 bases from J, leaving 6 bases between. Per germline, CDR1 MNHNY and CDR2 SVGAGI (reference sequence). The CDR3 has 14 amino acids. CDR3 DNA: TGTGCCAGCAGTTATACAGACTCCTACAATGAGCAGTTCTTC. Translated, it gives CASSYTDSYNEQFF.

The chain is built from TRBV7-9 and TRBJ2-5; possible D gene TRBD1, 6 bases. Trimming took 4 bases from V and 4 from J, leaving 16 bases between them. Per germline, CDR1 SEHNR and CDR2 FQNEAQ (reference sequence). The CDR3 covers 15 residues. CDR3 sequence: CASSSPLAGVETQYF. CDR3 nucleotide sequence: TGTGCCAGCAGCTCCCCGCTTGCAGGGGTAGAGACCCAGTACTTC.

This chain uses TRBV14 with TRBJ1-6; TRBD1 is a possible D gene (5 bases). V was shortened by 1 base and J by 12 bases, with 16 bases between the two germline ends. Germline lookup yields CDR1 SGHDN and CDR2 FVKESK. CDR3 length: 15 residues. Here the CDR3 reads CASSQAGIDSLPLHF. The CDR3 nucleotides are TGTGCCAGCAGCCAAGCAGGGATCGACTCACTACCCCTCCACTTT.

This CDR3 reads CASSFLAEADTQYF. The CDR3 DNA reads as TGTGCCAGCAGCTTCCTAGCTGAGGCAGATACGCAGTATTTT. The gene calls are TRBV7-8 and TRBJ2-3, with D perhaps TRBD2 (5 bases). V was shortened by 3 bases and J by 4 bases, with 11 bases between the two germline ends. Germline loops: CDR1 SGHVS, CDR2 FQNEAQ. The CDR3 runs to 14 residues. The full variable domain, in which reference TRBV7-8 and TRBJ2-3 provide the parts outside the CDR3, is GAGVSQSPRYKVAKRGQDVALRCDPISGHVSLFWYQQALGQGPEFLTYFQNEAQLDKSGLPSDRFFAERPEGSVSTLKIQRTQQEDSAVYLCASSFLAEADTQYFGPGTRLTVL.

The rearrangement joins TRBV7-9 to TRBJ1-3, with D perhaps TRBD1 (6 bases). CDR1 and CDR2 from the germline V gene are SEHNR and FQNEAQ (reference sequence). CDR3 size: 15 residues. V gave up 1 base and J gave up 2 bases, with 9 bases separating them. CDR3 sequence: CASSLGGGPGNTIYF. The CDR3 DNA reads TGTGCCAGCAGCTTAGGAGGGGGGCCTGGAAACACCATATATTTT.

As concerns this clone: Other DNA sequences in this specimen translate into the identical CDR3. The rearrangement links TRBV4-3 to TRBJ2-7, with D perhaps TRBD2 (6 bases). This CDR3 has 15 residues. From germline, CDR1 is LGHNA and CDR2 YSLEER. V was pared by 2 bases and J by 1 base, with 12 bases between. CDR3 residues: CASSQRTGGSYEQYF. CDR3 bases: TGCGCCAGCAGCCAAAGGACTGGGGGGTCCTACGAGCAGTACTTC.

Turning to this clone: In the same sample, other DNA sequences code for this CDR3. The rearrangement uses TRBV9 and TRBJ2-7; 8 bases agree with TRBD1. Trimming cost V 4 bases and J 3 bases; bases outside gene matches: 3. The CDR3 loop spans 13 amino acids. CDR1 SGDLS and CDR2 YYNGEE come from the germline V gene. CDR3 DNA: TGTGCCAGCAGCACCGGACAGGGCTACGAGCAGTACTTC. Its translation: CASSTGQGYEQYF.

The chain carries TRBV5-4 and TRBJ1-4, with D tentatively TRBD1 (6 bases). The ends were cut back, 2 bases at V and 8 bases at J, with 13 bases in the middle. This CDR3 contains 14 residues. CDR1 SGHNT and CDR2 YYREEE come from the germline V gene (reference sequence). Written as DNA, the CDR3 is TGTGCCAGCAGCTTTACAGGGTCAGGGGAAAAACTGTTTTTT. It is translated as CASSFTGSGEKLFF.

The chain is built from TRBV6-1 and TRBJ2-7, with no clear D. The CDR3 runs to 11 residues. Between the trimmed V and J ends, which lost 3 bases and 7 bases, there was a span of 7 bases. Germline V CDR1 and CDR2: MNHNS, SASEGT. The CDR3 sequence is CASSDFEEQYF. In DNA, the CDR3 is TGTGCCAGCAGTGATTTCGAGGAGCAGTACTTC.

The chain recombines TRBV13 with TRBJ2-5; 12 nucleotides agree with TRBD2. The CDR3 is made up of 15 amino acids. Germline lookup yields CDR1 PRHDT and CDR2 FYEKMQ (reference sequence). After removal of 5 bases from V and 4 bases from J, the junction contained 5 bases not matched to a gene. In nucleotides, the CDR3 is TGTGCCAGCAGCGAAACTAGCGGGGGGCCAGAGACCCAGTACTTC. It is translated as CASSETSGGPETQYF.

In the case of this clone: Other DNA sequences in the same sample also yield this CDR3. The chain combines TRBV4-1 with TRBJ2-7; the match to TRBD1 covers 7 bases. The CDR3 loop spans 14 amino acids. In germline, CDR1 is MGHRA, CDR2 YSYEKL. Unmatched junction bases numbered 4, after V lost 3 bases and J lost 2 bases. Written as DNA, the CDR3 is TGCGCCAGCAGCCATCCGGGACAGACCTACGAGCAGTACTTC. It codes for CASSHPGQTYEQYF.

The chain carries TRBV29-1 and TRBJ2-1, with 11 bases matching TRBD2. Germline loops: CDR1 SQVTM, CDR2 ANQGSEA. The CDR3 loop spans 15 amino acids. V dropped 6 bases and J dropped 4; count of bases not matched to a gene: 8. As DNA, the CDR3 is TGCAGCGTACTCTTCCTAGCGGGAGGATACAATGAGCAGTTCTTC. Translation gives CSVLFLAGGYNEQFF.

The V and J genes are TRBV4-1 and TRBJ1-6; no clear D. The V gene lost 0 bases and the J gene lost 9 bases, with 12 bases spanning the gap. This CDR3 has 15 residues. Germline-derived CDR1 and CDR2 are MGHRA and YSYEKL. The CDR3 bases are TGCGCCAGCAGCCAAGATGGAACGTCAGCTTCACCCCTCCACTTT. Protein product: CASSQDGTSASPLHF.

The gene calls are TRBV4-1 and TRBJ2-7; no clear D gene. The CDR3 is 14 amino acids. Germline CDR1 and CDR2: MGHRA and YSYEKL. Trimming took off 1 base at V and 3 bases at J, with 10 bases between the two ends. The CDR3 loop reads CASSQGRTSYEQYF. In nucleotides, the CDR3 is TGCGCCAGCAGCCAAGGGCGAACAAGCTACGAGCAGTACTTC.

The chain recombines TRBV10-3 with TRBJ1-2; D is perhaps TRBD1 (5 bases). The V end was cut by 0 bases, the J end by 4 bases, with 9 bases between. CDR3 length: 14 amino acids. The V gene's germline CDR1 is ENHRY and CDR2 SYGVKD. For the CDR3, the DNA is TGTGCCATCAGTGAGTCTGGGGGGTTCTATGGCTACACCTTC. It yields the protein CAISESGGFYGYTF.

V and J are TRBV27 and TRBJ2-5, with 12 bases identical to TRBD2. J was trimmed by 4 bases and V by 4 bases; bases with no gene match: 4. Germline V gene data show CDR1 as MNHEY and CDR2 as SMNVEV (reference sequence). This CDR3 has 15 amino acids. This chain's CDR3 is CASSSTSGGRETQYF. The CDR3 DNA reads TGTGCCAGCAGTTCGACTAGCGGGGGTCGAGAGACCCAGTACTTC.

This CDR3 is CASSLRQGAGAFF. The CDR3 DNA sequence: TGTGCCAGCAGCCTCCGACAGGGGGCCGGAGCTTTCTTT. The chain carries TRBV27 and TRBJ1-1; 10 nucleotides align to TRBD1. The CDR3 is 13 amino acids. With V trimmed by 6 bases and J by 10 bases, 8 bases remained unmatched. Germline assignment: CDR1 MNHEY and CDR2 SMNVEV (reference sequence).

The chain is built from TRBV7-2 and TRBJ1-6, with D uncertain. Deletions cut 6 bases from V and 15 bases from J, with 21 bases between. This CDR3 comprises 14 residues. Germline V lookup: CDR1 SGHTA, CDR2 FQGNSA. CDR3 loop: CASSRRESWVDLHF. Written as DNA, the CDR3 is TGTGCCAGCAGTCGGAGGGAAAGTTGGGTTGACCTCCACTTT.